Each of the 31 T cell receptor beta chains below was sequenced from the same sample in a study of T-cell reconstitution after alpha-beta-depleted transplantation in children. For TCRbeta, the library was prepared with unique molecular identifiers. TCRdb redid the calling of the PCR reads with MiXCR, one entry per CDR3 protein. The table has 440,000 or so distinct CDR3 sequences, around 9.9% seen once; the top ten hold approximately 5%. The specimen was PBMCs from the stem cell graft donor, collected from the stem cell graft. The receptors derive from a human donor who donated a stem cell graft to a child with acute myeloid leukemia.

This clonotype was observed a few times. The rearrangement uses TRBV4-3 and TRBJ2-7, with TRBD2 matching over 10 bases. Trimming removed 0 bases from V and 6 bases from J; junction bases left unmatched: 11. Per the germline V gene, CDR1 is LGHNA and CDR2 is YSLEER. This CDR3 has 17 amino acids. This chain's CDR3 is CASSQDRGASGSSEQYF. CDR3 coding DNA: TGCGCCAGCAGCCAAGATCGAGGGGCTAGCGGGAGTTCCGAGCAGTACTTC.

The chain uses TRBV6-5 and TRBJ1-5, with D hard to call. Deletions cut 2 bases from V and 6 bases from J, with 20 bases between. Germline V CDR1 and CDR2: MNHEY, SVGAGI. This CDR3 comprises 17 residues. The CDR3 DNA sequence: TGTGCCAGCAGTTACAGGGCCCAATCGACGGTCGGTCAGCCCCAGCATTTT. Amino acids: CASSYRAQSTVGQPQHF.

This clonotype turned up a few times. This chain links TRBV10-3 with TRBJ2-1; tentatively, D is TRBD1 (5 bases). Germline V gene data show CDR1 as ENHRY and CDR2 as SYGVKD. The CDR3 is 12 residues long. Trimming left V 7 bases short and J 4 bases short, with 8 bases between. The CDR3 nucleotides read TGTGCCATCACCCGACAGTACAATGAGCAGTTCTTC. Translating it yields CAITRQYNEQFF.

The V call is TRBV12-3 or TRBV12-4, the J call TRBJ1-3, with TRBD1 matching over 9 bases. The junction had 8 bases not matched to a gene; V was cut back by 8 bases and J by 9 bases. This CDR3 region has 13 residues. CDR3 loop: CASGKQGAGTIYF. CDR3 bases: TGTGCCAGCGGAAAACAGGGGGCCGGCACCATATATTTT.

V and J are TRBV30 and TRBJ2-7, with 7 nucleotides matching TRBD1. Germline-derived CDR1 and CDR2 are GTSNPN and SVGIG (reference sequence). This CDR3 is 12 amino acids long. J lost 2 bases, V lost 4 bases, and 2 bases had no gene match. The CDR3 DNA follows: TGTGCCTGGATGACAGGGCCCTACGAGCAGTACTTC. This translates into CAWMTGPYEQYF.

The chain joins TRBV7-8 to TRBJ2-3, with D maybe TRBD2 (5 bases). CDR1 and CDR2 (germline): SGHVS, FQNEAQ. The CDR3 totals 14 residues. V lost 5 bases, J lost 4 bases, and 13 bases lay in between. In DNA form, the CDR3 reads TGTGCCAGCAGCCCCACCGCGGGTTCAGATACGCAGTATTTT. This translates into CASSPTAGSDTQYF.

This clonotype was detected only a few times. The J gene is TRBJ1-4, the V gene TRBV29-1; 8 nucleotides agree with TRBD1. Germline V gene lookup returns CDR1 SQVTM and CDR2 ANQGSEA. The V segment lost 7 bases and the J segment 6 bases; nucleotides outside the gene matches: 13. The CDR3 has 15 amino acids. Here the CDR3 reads CSGAPIGQGDEKLFF. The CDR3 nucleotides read TGCAGCGGCGCCCCGATCGGACAGGGTGATGAAAAACTGTTTTTT.

CDR3 in DNA: TGTGCCAGCAGCTTGAGAGCAGGGGAAGGTATTGAGTACGTC. This gives the protein CASSLRAGEGIEYV. The chain recombines TRBV5-6 with TRBJ2-7; tentatively, D is TRBD1 (6 bases). This CDR3 is built from 14 residues. CDR1 is SGHDT and CDR2 is YYEEEE in the germline V gene. Deletions cut 1 base from V and 11 bases from J, with 19 bases between.

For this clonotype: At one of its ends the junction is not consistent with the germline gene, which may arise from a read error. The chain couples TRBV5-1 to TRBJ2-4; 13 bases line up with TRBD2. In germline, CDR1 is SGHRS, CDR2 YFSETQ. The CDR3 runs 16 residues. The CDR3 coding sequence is TGCGCCAGCAGCACTGGACTAGCGGGAGCCACAAACATTCAGTACTTC. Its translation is CASSTGLAGATNIQYF.

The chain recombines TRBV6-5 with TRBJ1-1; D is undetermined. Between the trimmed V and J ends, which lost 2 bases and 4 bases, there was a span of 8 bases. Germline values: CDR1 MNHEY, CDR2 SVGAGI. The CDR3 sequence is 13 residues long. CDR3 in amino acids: CASSYRPFTEAFF. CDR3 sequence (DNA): TGTGCCAGCAGTTACCGTCCCTTCACTGAAGCTTTCTTT.

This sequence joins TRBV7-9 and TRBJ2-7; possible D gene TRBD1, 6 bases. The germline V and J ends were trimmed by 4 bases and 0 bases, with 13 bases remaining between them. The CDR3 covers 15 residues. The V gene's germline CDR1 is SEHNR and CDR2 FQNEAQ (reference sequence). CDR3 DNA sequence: TGTGCCAGCAGCTCGAGACAGGATTCCTCCTACGAGCAGTACTTC. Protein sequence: CASSSRQDSSYEQYF.

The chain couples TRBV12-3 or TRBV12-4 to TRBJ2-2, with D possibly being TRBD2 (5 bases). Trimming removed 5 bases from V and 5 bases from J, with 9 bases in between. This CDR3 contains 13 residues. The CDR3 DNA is TGTGCCAGCAGTCACCCGGGGACCGGGGAGCTGTTTTTT. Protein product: CASSHPGTGELFF.

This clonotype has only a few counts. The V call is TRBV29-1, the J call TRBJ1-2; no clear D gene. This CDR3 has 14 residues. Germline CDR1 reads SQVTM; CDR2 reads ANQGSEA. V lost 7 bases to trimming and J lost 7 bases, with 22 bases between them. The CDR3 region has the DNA TGCAGCGCCGTCCTCTGGGGAACCCGAAGTGGCTACACCTTC. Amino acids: CSAVLWGTRSGYTF.

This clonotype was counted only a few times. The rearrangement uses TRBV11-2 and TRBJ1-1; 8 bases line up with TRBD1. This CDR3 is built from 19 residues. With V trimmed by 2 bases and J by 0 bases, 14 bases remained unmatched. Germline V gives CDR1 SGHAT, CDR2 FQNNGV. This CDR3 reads CASSLSRTGRSYVNTEAFF. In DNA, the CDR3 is TGTGCCAGCAGCTTAAGTAGGACAGGGCGTTCGTATGTGAACACTGAAGCTTTCTTT. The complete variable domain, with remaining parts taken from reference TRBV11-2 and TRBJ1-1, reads EAGVAQSPRYKIIEKRQSVAFWCNPISGHATLYWYQQILGQGPKLLIQFQNNGVVDDSQLPKDRFSAERLKGVDSTLKIQPAKLEDSAVYLCASSLSRTGRSYVNTEAFFGQGTRLTVV.

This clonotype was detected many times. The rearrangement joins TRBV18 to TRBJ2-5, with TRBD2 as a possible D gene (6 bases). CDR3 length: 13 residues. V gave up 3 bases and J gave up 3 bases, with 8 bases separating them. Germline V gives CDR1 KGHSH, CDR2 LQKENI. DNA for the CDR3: TGTGCCAGCTCACCTGGGACTGAAGAGACCCAGTACTTC. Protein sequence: CASSPGTEETQYF.

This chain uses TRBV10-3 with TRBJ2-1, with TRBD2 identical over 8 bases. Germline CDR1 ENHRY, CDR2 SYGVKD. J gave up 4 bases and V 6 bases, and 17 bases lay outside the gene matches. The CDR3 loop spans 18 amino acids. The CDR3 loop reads CAIRGDGREGKKYNEQFF. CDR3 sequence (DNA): TGTGCCATCAGAGGGGATGGTCGGGAGGGCAAGAAGTACAATGAGCAGTTCTTC.

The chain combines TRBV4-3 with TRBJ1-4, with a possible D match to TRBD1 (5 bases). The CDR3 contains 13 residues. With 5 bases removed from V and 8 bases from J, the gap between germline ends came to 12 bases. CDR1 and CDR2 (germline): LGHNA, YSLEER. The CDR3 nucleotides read TGCGCCAGCAGCAGGGCAGGGAGGGAAAAACTGTTTTTT. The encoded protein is CASSRAGREKLFF.

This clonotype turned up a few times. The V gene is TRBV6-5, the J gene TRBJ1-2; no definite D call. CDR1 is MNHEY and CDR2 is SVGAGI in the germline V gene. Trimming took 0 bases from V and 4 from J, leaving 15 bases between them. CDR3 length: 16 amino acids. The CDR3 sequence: CASSYSRGRGSYGYTF. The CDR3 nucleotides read TGTGCCAGCAGTTACTCTCGAGGGCGTGGGAGCTATGGCTACACCTTC.

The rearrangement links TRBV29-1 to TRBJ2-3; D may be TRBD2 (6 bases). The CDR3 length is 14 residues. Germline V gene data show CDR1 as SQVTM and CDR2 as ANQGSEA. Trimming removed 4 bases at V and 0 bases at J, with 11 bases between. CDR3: CSVVGGESTDTQYF. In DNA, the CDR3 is TGCAGCGTTGTCGGGGGAGAAAGCACAGATACGCAGTATTTT.

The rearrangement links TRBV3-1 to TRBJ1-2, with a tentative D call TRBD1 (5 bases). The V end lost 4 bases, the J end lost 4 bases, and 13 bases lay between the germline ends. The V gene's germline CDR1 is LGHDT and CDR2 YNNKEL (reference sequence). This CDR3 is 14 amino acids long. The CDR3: CASSPRGGFYGYTF. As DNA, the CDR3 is TGTGCCAGCAGCCCCCGCGGGGGGTTCTATGGCTACACCTTC.

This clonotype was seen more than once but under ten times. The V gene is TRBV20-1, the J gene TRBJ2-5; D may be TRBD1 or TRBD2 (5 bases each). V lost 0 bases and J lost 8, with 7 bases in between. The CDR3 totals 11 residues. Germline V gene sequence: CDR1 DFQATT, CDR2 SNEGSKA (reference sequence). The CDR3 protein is CSARDRDTQYF. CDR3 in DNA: TGCAGTGCTAGAGACCGGGACACCCAGTACTTC.

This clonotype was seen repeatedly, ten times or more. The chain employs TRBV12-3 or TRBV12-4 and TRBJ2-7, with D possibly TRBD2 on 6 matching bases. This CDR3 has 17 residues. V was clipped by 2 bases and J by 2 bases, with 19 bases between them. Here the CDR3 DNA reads TGTGCCAGCAGTTTACTCACCCCGGGACTCACACCCTACGAGCAGTACTTC. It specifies CASSLLTPGLTPYEQYF.

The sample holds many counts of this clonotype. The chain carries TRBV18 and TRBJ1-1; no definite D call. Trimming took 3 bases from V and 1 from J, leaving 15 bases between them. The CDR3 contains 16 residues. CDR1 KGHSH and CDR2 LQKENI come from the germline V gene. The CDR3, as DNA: TGTGCCAGCTCACCCAAACCCCCGGGGAAGAACACTGAAGCTTTCTTT. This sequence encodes CASSPKPPGKNTEAFF.

The CDR3 DNA sequence: TGCAGTGCTAGAGCCGCGGATGCCAGTGGAAACACCATATATTTT. It specifies CSARAADASGNTIYF. The chain is built from TRBV20-1 and TRBJ1-3; unclear D gene. The germline gives CDR1 DFQATT, CDR2 SNEGSKA (reference sequence). V shed 1 base and J shed 3 bases, with 13 bases lying between them. The length of the CDR3 is 15 residues.

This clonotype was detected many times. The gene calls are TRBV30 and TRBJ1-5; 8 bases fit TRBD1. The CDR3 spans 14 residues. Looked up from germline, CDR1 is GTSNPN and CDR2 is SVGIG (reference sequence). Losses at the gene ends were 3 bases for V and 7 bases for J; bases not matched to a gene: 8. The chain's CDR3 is CAWSRGQEWQPQHF. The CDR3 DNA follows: TGTGCCTGGAGCCGGGGACAGGAATGGCAGCCCCAGCATTTT.

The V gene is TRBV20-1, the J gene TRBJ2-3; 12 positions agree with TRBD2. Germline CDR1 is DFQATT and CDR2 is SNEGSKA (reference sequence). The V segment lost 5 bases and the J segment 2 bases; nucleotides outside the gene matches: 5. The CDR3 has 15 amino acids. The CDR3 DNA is TGCAGTGCTGCCGGACTAGCGGGAAACACAGATACGCAGTATTTT. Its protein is CSAAGLAGNTDTQYF.

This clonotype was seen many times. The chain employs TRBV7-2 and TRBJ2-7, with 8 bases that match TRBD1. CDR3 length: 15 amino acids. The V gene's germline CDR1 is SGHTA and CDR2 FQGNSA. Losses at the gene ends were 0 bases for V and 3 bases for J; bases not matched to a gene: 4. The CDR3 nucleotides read TGTGCCAGCAGCTTAGCGGCAGGGGGCAGCTACGAGCAGTACTTC. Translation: CASSLAAGGSYEQYF.

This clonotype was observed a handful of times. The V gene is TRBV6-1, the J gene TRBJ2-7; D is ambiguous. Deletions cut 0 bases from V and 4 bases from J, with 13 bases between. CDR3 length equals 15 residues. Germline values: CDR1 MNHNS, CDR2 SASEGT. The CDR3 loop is CASSEASGRSYEQYV. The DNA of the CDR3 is TGTGCCAGCAGTGAAGCGTCGGGCAGAAGTTACGAGCAGTACGTC.

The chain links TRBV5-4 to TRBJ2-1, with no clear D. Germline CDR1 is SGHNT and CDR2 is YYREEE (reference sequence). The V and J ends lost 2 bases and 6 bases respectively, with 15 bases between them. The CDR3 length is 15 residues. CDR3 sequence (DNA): TGTGCCAGCAGCTTCGGTTACGGACGAGTCAATGAGCAGTTCTTC. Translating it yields CASSFGYGRVNEQFF.

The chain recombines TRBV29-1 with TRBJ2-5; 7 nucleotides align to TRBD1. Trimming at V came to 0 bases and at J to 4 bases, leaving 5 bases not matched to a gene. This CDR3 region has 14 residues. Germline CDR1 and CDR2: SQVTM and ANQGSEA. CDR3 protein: CSVEDRGQRETQYF. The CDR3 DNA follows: TGCAGCGTTGAAGATAGGGGACAGAGAGAGACCCAGTACTTC.

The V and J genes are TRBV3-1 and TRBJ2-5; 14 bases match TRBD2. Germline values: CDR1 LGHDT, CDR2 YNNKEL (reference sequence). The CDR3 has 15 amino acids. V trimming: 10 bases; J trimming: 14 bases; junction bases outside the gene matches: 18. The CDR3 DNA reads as TGTGCCACCTGCCAACCCGGGACTAGCGGGGGCCCGGGATACTTC. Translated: CATCQPGTSGGPGYF.